One T cell receptor beta chain is described in this entry. What it binds is not known. This record belongs to a study of a mutant IDH1 vaccine in newly diagnosed glioma. Study-wide context: Patients were started on vaccination 4-6 weeks after radiotherapy alone, or with temozolomide cycles. Previous care, which was radiotherapy, temozolomide, or both, most often involved both. Study outcomes and limitations: The occurrence of vaccine-induced immune responses was seen in around 94% of patients.

The CDR3 sequence is 14 residues long. V lost 8 bases and J lost 4, with 17 bases in between. Germline CDR1 is MGHDK and CDR2 is SYGVNS. Regarding time point: week 5, during vaccination. Vaccine doses each comprised 300 ug of mutant IDH1 20-mer peptide, with topical imiquimod. Generated by immunoSEQ multiplex PCR, the TCRdb table keeps only in-frame clones and is missing some. This table has about 50,000 clones, roughly four fifths appearing once. The receptor was isolated from a woman in her 50s with glioma. The chain carries TRBV25-1 and TRBJ1-2; D is perhaps TRBD1 (5 bases). Sample: PBMCs, taken from a glioma patient whose treatment included an IDH1 peptide vaccine. This chain's CDR3 is CASWAGGTRYGYTF. CDR3 nucleotide sequence: TGTGCCAGCTGGGCCGGGGGAACTCGCTATGGCTACACCTTC.